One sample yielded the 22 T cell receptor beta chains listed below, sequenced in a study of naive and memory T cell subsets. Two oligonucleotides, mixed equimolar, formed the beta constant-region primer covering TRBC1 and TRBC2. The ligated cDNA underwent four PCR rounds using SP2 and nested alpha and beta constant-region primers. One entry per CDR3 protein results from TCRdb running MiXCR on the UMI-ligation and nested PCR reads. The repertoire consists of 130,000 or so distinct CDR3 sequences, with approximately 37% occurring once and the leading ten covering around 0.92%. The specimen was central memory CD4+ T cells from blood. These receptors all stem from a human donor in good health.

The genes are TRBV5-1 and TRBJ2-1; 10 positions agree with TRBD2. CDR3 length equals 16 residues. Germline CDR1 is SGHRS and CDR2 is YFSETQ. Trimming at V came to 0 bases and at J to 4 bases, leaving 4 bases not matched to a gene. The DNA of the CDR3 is TGCGCCAGCAGCTTGGAGGGGACTAGCGCTTACAATGAGCAGTTCTTC. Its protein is CASSLEGTSAYNEQFF.

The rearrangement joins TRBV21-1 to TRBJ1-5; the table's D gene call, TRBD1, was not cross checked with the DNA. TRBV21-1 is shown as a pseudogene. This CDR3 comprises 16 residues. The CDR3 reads CASSPRTGEGYQPQHF. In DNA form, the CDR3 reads TGTGCCAGCAGCCCCCGGACAGGGGAGGGCTATCAGCCCCAGCATTTT.

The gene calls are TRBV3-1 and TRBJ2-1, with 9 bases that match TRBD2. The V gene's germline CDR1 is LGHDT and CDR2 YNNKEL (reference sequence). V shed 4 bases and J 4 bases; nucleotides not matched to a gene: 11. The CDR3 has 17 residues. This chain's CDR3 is CASSRLLRREGYNEQFF. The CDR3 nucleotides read TGTGCCAGCAGCCGCCTGCTTAGGCGGGAGGGGTACAATGAGCAGTTCTTC.

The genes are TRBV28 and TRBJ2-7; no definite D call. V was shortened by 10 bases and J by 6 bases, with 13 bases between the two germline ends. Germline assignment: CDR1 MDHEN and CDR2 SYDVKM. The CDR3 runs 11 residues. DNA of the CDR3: TGTGCCACCCTGGGTTCATTCGAGCAGTACTTC. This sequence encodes CATLGSFEQYF.

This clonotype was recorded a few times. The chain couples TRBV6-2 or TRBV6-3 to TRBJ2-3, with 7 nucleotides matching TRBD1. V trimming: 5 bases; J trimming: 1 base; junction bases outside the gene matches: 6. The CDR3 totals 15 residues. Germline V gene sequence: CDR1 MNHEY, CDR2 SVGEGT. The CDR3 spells CASSNTGTGTDTQYF. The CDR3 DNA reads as TGTGCCAGCAGTAACACGGGGACAGGCACAGATACGCAGTATTTT.

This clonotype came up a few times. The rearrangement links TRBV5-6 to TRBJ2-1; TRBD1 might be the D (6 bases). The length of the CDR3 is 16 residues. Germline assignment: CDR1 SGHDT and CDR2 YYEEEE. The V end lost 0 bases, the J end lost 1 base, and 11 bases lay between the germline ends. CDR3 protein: CASSLVGQRSYNEQFF. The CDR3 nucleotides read TGTGCCAGCAGCTTGGTTGGACAGAGGTCCTACAATGAGCAGTTCTTC. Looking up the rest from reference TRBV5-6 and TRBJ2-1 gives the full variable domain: DAGVTQSPTHLIKTRGQQVTLRCSPKSGHDTVSWYQQALGQGPQFIFQYYEEEERQRGNFPDRFSGHQFPNYSSELNVNALLLGDSALYLCASSLVGQRSYNEQFFGPGTRLTVL.

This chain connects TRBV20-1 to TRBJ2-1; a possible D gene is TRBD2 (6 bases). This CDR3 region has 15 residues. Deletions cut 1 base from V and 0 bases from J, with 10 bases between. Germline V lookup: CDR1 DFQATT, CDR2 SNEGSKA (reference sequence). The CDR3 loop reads CSARVGGASYNEQFF. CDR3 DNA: TGCAGTGCTAGAGTTGGCGGGGCCTCCTACAATGAGCAGTTCTTC.

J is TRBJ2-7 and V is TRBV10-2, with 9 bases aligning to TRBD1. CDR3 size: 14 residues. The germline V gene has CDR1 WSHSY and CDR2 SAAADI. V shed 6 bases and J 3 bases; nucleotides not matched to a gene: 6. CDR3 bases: TGCGCCAGCAGAACAGGGACAGGGATCTACGAGCAGTACTTC. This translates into CASRTGTGIYEQYF.

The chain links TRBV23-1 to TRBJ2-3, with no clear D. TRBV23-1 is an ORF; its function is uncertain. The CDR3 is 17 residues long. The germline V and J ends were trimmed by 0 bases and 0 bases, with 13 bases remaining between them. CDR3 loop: CASSQSRISPSTDTQYF. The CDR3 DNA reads TGCGCCAGCAGTCAATCGCGAATATCGCCTAGCACAGATACGCAGTATTTT.

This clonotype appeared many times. Here the CDR3 reads CSARLAPETQYF. The CDR3 bases are TGCAGTGCCAGACTAGCTCCAGAGACCCAGTACTTC. This rearrangement joins TRBV20-1 to TRBJ2-5; 7 bases fit TRBD2. The CDR3 loop spans 12 amino acids. Unmatched junction bases numbered 5, after V lost 6 bases and J lost 4 bases. Germline values: CDR1 DFQATT, CDR2 SNEGSKA (reference sequence).

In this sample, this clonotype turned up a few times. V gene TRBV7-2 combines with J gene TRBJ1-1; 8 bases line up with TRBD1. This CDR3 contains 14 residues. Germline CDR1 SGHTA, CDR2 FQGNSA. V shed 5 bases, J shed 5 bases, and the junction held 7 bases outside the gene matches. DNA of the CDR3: TGTGCCAGCAGCCCGACAGGGGAGAAAACTGAAGCTTTCTTT. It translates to CASSPTGEKTEAFF. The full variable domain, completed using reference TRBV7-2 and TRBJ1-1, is GAGVSQSPSNKVTEKGKDVELRCDPISGHTALYWYRQSLGQGLEFLIYFQGNSAPDKSGLPSDRFSAERTGGSVSTLTIQRTQQEDSAVYLCASSPTGEKTEAFFGQGTRLTVV.

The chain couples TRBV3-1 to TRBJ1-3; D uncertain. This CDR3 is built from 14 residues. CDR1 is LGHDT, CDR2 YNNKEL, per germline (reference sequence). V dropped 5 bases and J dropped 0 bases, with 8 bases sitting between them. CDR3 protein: CASSSRISGNTIYF. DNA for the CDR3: TGTGCCAGCAGCTCTCGGATCTCTGGAAACACCATATATTTT.

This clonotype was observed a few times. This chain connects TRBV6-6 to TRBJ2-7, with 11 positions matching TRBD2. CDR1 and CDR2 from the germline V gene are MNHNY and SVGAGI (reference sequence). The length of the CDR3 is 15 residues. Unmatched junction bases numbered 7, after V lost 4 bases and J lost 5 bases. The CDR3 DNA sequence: TGTGCCAGCAGTTCGCAAGGGACTAGCGGAGACGAGCAGTACTTC. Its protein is CASSSQGTSGDEQYF.

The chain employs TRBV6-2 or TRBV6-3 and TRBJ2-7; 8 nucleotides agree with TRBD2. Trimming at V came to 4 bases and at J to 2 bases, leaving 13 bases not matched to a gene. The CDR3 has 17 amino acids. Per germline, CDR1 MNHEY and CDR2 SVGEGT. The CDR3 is CASSSMVAGGWAYEQYF. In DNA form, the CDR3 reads TGTGCCAGCAGTTCCATGGTCGCGGGAGGATGGGCCTACGAGCAGTACTTC.

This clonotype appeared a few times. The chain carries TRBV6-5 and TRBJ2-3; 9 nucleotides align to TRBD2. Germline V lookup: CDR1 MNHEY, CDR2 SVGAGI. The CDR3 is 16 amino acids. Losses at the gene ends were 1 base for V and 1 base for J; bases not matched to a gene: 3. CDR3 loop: CASSYFSGRGTDTQYF. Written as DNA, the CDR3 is TGTGCCAGCAGTTACTTTAGCGGGAGAGGCACAGATACGCAGTATTTT.

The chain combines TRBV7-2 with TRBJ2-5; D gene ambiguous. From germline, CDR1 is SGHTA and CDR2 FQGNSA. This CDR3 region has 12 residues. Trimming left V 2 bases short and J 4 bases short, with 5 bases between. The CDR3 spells CASSLMRETQYF. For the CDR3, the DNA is TGTGCCAGCAGCTTAATGAGAGAGACCCAGTACTTC.

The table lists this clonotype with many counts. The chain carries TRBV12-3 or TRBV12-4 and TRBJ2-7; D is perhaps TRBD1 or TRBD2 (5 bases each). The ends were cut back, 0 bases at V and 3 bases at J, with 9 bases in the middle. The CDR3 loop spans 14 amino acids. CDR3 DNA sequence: TGTGCCAGCAGTTTAGCGGCTGGGGGCTACGAGCAGTACTTC. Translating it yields CASSLAAGGYEQYF.

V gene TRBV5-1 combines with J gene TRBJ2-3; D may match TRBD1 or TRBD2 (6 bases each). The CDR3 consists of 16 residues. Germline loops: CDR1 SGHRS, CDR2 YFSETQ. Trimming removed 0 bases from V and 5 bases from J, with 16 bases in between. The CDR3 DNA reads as TGCGCCAGCAGCTTGGAGGGGGGAGGCCTGAGAGATACGCAGTATTTT. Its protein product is CASSLEGGGLRDTQYF.

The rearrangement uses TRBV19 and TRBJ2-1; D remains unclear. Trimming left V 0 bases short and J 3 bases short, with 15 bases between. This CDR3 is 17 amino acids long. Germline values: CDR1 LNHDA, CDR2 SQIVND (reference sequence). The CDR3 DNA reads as TGTGCCAGTAGTATAGACCCCCCATCTGGGTTCTACAATGAGCAGTTCTTC. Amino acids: CASSIDPPSGFYNEQFF.

This CDR3 reads CAGAGRSYNSPLHF. DNA for the CDR3: TGTGCCGGGGCGGGTCGCTCCTATAATTCACCCCTCCACTTT. The V and J genes are TRBV6-1 and TRBJ1-6; tentative D call: TRBD1 (5 bases). V was pared by 11 bases and J by 0 bases, with 11 bases between. This CDR3 contains 14 residues. From germline, CDR1 is MNHNS and CDR2 SASEGT.

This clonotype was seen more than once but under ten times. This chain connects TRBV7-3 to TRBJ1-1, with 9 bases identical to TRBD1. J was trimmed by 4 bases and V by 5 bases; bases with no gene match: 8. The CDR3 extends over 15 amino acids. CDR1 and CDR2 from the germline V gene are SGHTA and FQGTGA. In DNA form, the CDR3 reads TGTGCCAGCAGCCAAACAGGGGGCGCGGTCACTGAAGCTTTCTTT. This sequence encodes CASSQTGGAVTEAFF.

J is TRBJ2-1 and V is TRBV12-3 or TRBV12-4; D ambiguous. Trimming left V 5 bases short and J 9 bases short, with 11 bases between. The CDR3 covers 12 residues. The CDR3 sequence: CASSGRKGEQFF. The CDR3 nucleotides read TGTGCCAGCAGTGGCAGAAAGGGTGAGCAGTTCTTC.